The next 24 T cell receptor beta chains were all read from a single sample in a study of blood T cell repertoires in COVID-19. TCRdb keeps only in-frame clones here, not all; method: immunoSEQ multiplex PCR. Of around 300,000 clones detected, 80% to 90% appear once; the ten largest clones hold under 2.5%. Source material: PBMCs or T cells enriched from blood (not recorded which). The receptors shown here come from a woman aged 18-30 years who had recovered from COVID-19.

Comments on this clone: Other nucleotide sequences in the sample specify the same CDR3. The V call is TRBV6-5, the J call TRBJ1-6; 9 bases are a match to TRBD1. This CDR3 contains 14 residues. V lost 6 bases to trimming and J lost 9 bases; unmatched junction nucleotides: 6. Per germline, CDR1 MNHEY and CDR2 SVGAGI. The CDR3 DNA reads TGTGCCAGCAGCCCGACAGGGGGAGGTTCACCCCTCCACTTT. Amino acid sequence: CASSPTGGGSPLHF.

There are a few counts of this clone. The chain links TRBV9 to TRBJ1-3, with 8 bases aligning to TRBD1. The CDR3 has 16 residues. CDR1 SGDLS and CDR2 YYNGEE come from the germline V gene. Trimming at V came to 3 bases and at J to 3 bases, leaving 8 bases not matched to a gene. The CDR3 loop is CASSGRQGAFGNTIYF. CDR3 bases: TGTGCCAGCAGCGGACGCCAGGGGGCCTTTGGAAACACCATATATTTT.

The rearrangement uses TRBV10-2 and TRBJ2-5; 11 positions match TRBD2. Germline values: CDR1 WSHSY, CDR2 SAAADI. V was pared by 2 bases and J by 1 base, with 6 bases of the junction left unmatched. The CDR3 is 17 residues long. The CDR3 reads CASSETSGGGFQETQYF. CDR3 sequence (DNA): TGCGCCAGCAGTGAGACTAGCGGGGGAGGATTCCAAGAGACCCAGTACTTC.

This clone was counted a few times. CDR3 sequence reads: CASTPGAGRGQPQHF. CDR3 bases: TGTGCCAGTACCCCCGGAGCAGGGCGGGGTCAGCCCCAGCATTTT. The chain employs TRBV19 and TRBJ1-5; maybe TRBD1 (5 bases). CDR3 length: 15 residues. CDR1 and CDR2 (germline): LNHDA, SQIVND (reference sequence). V dropped 7 bases and J dropped 6 bases, with 19 bases sitting between them.

The rearrangement uses TRBV5-1 and TRBJ1-2, with TRBD1 identical over 7 bases. The CDR3 covers 17 residues. In germline, CDR1 is SGHRS, CDR2 YFSETQ. Germline trimming cut 3 bases from V and 2 bases from J; bases unmatched to any gene: 13. The CDR3 sequence: CASSSPGQRARNYGYTF. CDR3 bases: TGCGCCAGCAGCTCGCCGGGACAGAGGGCCAGGAACTATGGCTACACCTTC.

The rearrangement links TRBV4-1 to TRBJ1-1, with a weak D call TRBD1 (5 bases). Germline assignment: CDR1 MGHRA and CDR2 YSYEKL. The V and J ends lost 1 base and 1 base respectively, with 10 bases between them. The CDR3 contains 15 residues. The CDR3: CASSQGLQGNTEAFF. In DNA form, the CDR3 reads TGCGCCAGCAGCCAAGGACTGCAGGGGAACACTGAAGCTTTCTTT.

The chain carries TRBV15 and TRBJ2-5; D gene unclear. Deletions cut 6 bases from V and 5 bases from J, with 10 bases between. Germline values: CDR1 LNHNV, CDR2 YYDKDF (reference sequence). The CDR3 sequence is 12 residues long. The CDR3 DNA is TGTGCCACCAGGAAGACTTTGGAGACCCAGTACTTC. This codes for CATRKTLETQYF.

In DNA form, the CDR3 reads TGTGCCAGCAGCCAAAGAGATGAGCAGTTCTTC. Amino acids: CASSQRDEQFF. J is TRBJ2-1 and V is TRBV4-2; D gene ambiguous. The CDR3 is 11 amino acids. The V gene lost 2 bases and the J gene lost 8 bases, with 4 bases spanning the gap. Germline assignment: CDR1 LGHNA and CDR2 YNFKEQ.

This chain links TRBV3-1 (or the pseudogene TRBV3-2) with TRBJ2-2; 8 nucleotides match TRBD2. CDR1 LGHDT and CDR2 YNNKEL come from the germline V gene (reference sequence). V dropped 1 base and J dropped 7; count of bases not matched to a gene: 8. This CDR3 region has 16 residues. For the CDR3, the DNA is TGTGCCAGCAGCCAAGGGGGACTAGAGGGTCACGGGGAGCTGTTTTTT. It is translated as CASSQGGLEGHGELFF.

This clone is a singleton in its sample. CDR3 bases: TGTGCCAGCAGCTTGGTTACAGACACCGGGGAGCTGTTTTTT. Amino acid sequence: CASSLVTDTGELFF. The chain joins TRBV5-6 to TRBJ2-2; D gene ambiguous. V dropped 0 bases and J dropped 3 bases, with 6 bases sitting between them. CDR3 length: 14 residues. Germline CDR1 is SGHDT and CDR2 is YYEEEE.

The J gene is TRBJ1-6, the V gene TRBV6-5; weak D call: TRBD1 (6 bases). The CDR3 runs to 14 residues. Germline values: CDR1 MNHEY, CDR2 SVGAGI. V was trimmed by 4 bases and J by 5 bases, leaving 9 bases between them. The DNA for the CDR3 is TGTGCCAGCAGTTTCAGACAGGATAATTCACCCCTCCACTTT. It translates to CASSFRQDNSPLHF.

This chain links TRBV2 with TRBJ1-1, with D unresolved. The CDR3 contains 13 residues. Trimming left V 10 bases short and J 3 bases short, with 15 bases between. The germline V gene has CDR1 SNHLY and CDR2 FYNNEI. In nucleotides, the CDR3 is TGTGCCACACAAACTAGGGAGGACACTGAAGCTTTCTTT. It codes for CATQTREDTEAFF.

The genes are TRBV12-3 or TRBV12-4 and TRBJ1-5; TRBD1 might be the D (6 bases). This CDR3 is built from 13 residues. V shed 5 bases and J shed 3 bases, with 8 bases lying between them. The CDR3 spells CASSRQDNQPQHF. The CDR3 bases are TGTGCCAGCAGTAGACAGGACAATCAGCCCCAGCATTTT.

V is TRBV25-1 and J is TRBJ1-2; D is undetermined. The V gene lost 1 base and the J gene lost 7 bases, with 7 bases spanning the gap. This CDR3 has 12 residues. In germline, CDR1 is MGHDK, CDR2 SYGVNS. DNA of the CDR3: TGTGCCAGCAGTGAATTGGCCACTGGCTACACCTTC. It specifies CASSELATGYTF.

The rearrangement links TRBV21-1 to TRBJ2-7; the D call of TRBD2 is as the table states it, not checked on the DNA. TRBV21-1 is a documented pseudogene. The CDR3 has 15 amino acids. This chain's CDR3 is CASSKQEGLLYEQYF. As DNA, the CDR3 is TGTGCCAGCAGCAAGCAGGAGGGGTTACTCTACGAGCAGTACTTC.

The chain employs TRBV10-3 and TRBJ1-1; D remains ambiguous. The CDR3 covers 15 residues. The germline gives CDR1 ENHRY, CDR2 SYGVKD. V was trimmed by 0 bases and J by 0 bases, leaving 8 bases between them. DNA of the CDR3: TGTGCCATCAGTGAGTCGCAGGATTTGAACACTGAAGCTTTCTTT. As protein: CAISESQDLNTEAFF.

The J gene is TRBJ1-1, the V gene TRBV5-1; 9 nucleotides line up with TRBD1. Germline lookup yields CDR1 SGHRS and CDR2 YFSETQ. V lost 7 bases and J lost 4; bases outside the gene matches: 8. CDR3 size: 14 residues. The CDR3 nucleotides are TGCGCCAGCGCAACAGGGGGCAGAGGCACTGAAGCTTTCTTT. Translating it yields CASATGGRGTEAFF.

The CDR3 coding sequence is TGCGCCAGCAGTCAATGGGCTACCGGCCGGGGTGAATATGGCTACACCTTC. This translates into CASSQWATGRGEYGYTF. This chain connects TRBV23-1 to TRBJ1-2; D unresolved. TRBV23-1 carries the ORF label, with uncertain function. Trimming took 1 base from V and 5 from J, leaving 20 bases between them. This CDR3 contains 17 residues.

The chain recombines TRBV3-1 (or the pseudogene TRBV3-2) with TRBJ2-7; 9 nucleotides line up with TRBD2. V was clipped by 0 bases and J by 4 bases; unmatched bases: 7. There are 16 residues in the CDR3. CDR1 and CDR2 (germline): LGHDT, YNNKEL (reference sequence). The CDR3 protein is CASSQDLAGRFYEQYF. CDR3 DNA: TGTGCCAGCAGCCAAGATCTAGCGGGGAGGTTTTACGAGCAGTACTTC.

This chain links TRBV10-2 with TRBJ2-3; 8 bases line up with TRBD2. J lost 7 bases, V lost 5 bases, and 11 bases had no gene match. The germline V gene encodes CDR1 WSHSY and CDR2 SAAADI. The CDR3 spans 15 residues. The chain's CDR3 is CASSPVSGGSNTQYF. The DNA of the CDR3 is TGCGCCAGCAGTCCGGTCAGCGGGGGCTCGAATACGCAGTATTTT.

V and J are TRBV7-8 and TRBJ1-1; maybe TRBD1 (6 bases). The CDR3 contains 14 residues. The V end lost 1 base, the J end lost 7 bases, and 13 bases lay between the germline ends. Germline CDR1 and CDR2: SGHVS and FQNEAQ. Here the CDR3 DNA reads TGTGCCAGCAGCTTAGGGGGGGGCCGTGGTGAAGCTTTCTTT. This gives the protein CASSLGGGRGEAFF.

The J gene is TRBJ1-5, the V gene TRBV27; TRBD1 might be the D (5 bases). This CDR3 comprises 13 residues. The V gene lost 0 bases and the J gene lost 7 bases, with 7 bases spanning the gap. Germline loops: CDR1 MNHEY, CDR2 SMNVEV (reference sequence). The CDR3 region is CASSLSPGQPQHF. CDR3 sequence (DNA): TGTGCCAGCAGTTTATCCCCAGGGCAGCCCCAGCATTTT.

In DNA form, the CDR3 reads TGTGCCAGCAGCTTGGTCGGCGGGAACACTGAAGCTTTCTTT. This encodes CASSLVGGNTEAFF. This sequence joins TRBV7-9 and TRBJ1-1, with D unresolved. Trimming took 3 bases from V and 1 from J, leaving 9 bases between them. The length of the CDR3 is 14 residues. Germline V gene sequence: CDR1 SEHNR, CDR2 FQNEAQ (reference sequence). The variable domain in full, with the rest retrieved from reference TRBV7-9 and TRBJ1-1, is DTGVSQNPRHKITKRGQNVTFRCDPISEHNRLYWYRQTLGQGPEFLTYFQNEAQLEKSRLLSDRFSAERPKGSFSTLEIQRTEQGDSAMYLCASSLVGGNTEAFFGQGTRLTVV.

This clone has a single count. The rearrangement joins TRBV30 to TRBJ1-2; D is ambiguous. Germline lookup yields CDR1 GTSNPN and CDR2 SVGIG (reference sequence). This CDR3 comprises 15 residues. V lost 2 bases and J 5 bases, leaving 18 bases between the germline ends. The CDR3 sequence is CAWSPSLLASYGYTF. In DNA, the CDR3 is TGTGCCTGGAGTCCTAGCCTCCTTGCCTCATATGGCTACACCTTC.